This is a list of T cell receptor beta chains from one sample in a study of CD8 T cells in ankylosing spondylitis. TCRdb fed the 5' RACE reads into MiXCR, producing one record per CDR3 protein. The sample carries a few hundred thousand distinct CDR3 sequences, approximately 11% recorded once. The sequencing sample was made of blood, either unsorted or a sorted T cell fraction (not recorded which). The receptors originated from a male donor with ankylosing spondylitis. The CDR3 runs from the conserved cysteine through the conserved F or W. Fields, in order: J gene, D gene, V gene, clone size, CDR3 protein, CDR3 DNA. A D gene is named only where the DNA matches it firmly. Expanded clones get a size class; other rows say once, few or many, or leave the size out.

J: TRBJ2-1; D: NA; V: TRBV7-9; size: many; CDR3: CASRGDEQFF; DNA: TGTGCCAGCAGGGGGGATGAGCAGTTCTTC
J: TRBJ1-2; D: NA; V: TRBV3-1; size: few; CDR3: CASSREEVGYTF; DNA: TGTGCCAGCAGCCGGGAAGAAGTGGGCTACACCTTC
J: TRBJ1-5; D: TRBD1; V: TRBV7-8; size: NA; CDR3: CASSLGSTGESGQPQHF; DNA: TGTGCCAGCAGCTTAGGATCGACAGGGGAATCGGGTCAGCCCCAGCATTTT
J: TRBJ2-3; D: TRBD2; V: TRBV5-1; size: few; CDR3: CASSLGLAGGPETQYF; DNA: TGCGCCAGCAGCTTGGGACTAGCGGGAGGGCCGGAAACGCAGTATTTT
J: TRBJ2-1; D: NA; V: TRBV29-1; size: NA; CDR3: CSVPPPGFSYNEQFF; DNA: TGCAGCGTCCCCCCCCCAGGGTTCTCCTACAATGAGCAGTTCTTC
J: TRBJ1-5; D: NA; V: TRBV5-6; size: many; CDR3: CASSLTDSQPQHF; DNA: TGTGCCAGCAGCTTGACGGACAGTCAGCCCCAGCATTTT
J: TRBJ2-1; D: NA; V: TRBV7-8; size: once; CDR3: CASSPRYYSEQFF; DNA: TGTGCCAGCAGCCCCCGCTACTACAGTGAGCAGTTCTTC
J: TRBJ2-3; D: NA; V: TRBV5-1; size: NA; CDR3: CASSFSVAASTDTQYF; DNA: TGCGCCAGCAGCTTCAGTGTAGCGGCTAGCACAGATACGCAGTATTTT
J: TRBJ1-2; D: TRBD1; V: TRBV20-1; size: NA; CDR3: CSATQGAGGYTF; DNA: TGCAGTGCTACCCAGGGGGCTGGCGGCTACACCTTC
J: TRBJ2-1; D: NA; V: TRBV6-5; size: many; CDR3: CASSYSTEGNEQFF; DNA: TGTGCCAGCAGTTACTCGACTGAGGGCAATGAGCAGTTCTTC
J: TRBJ1-5; D: NA; V: TRBV6-1; size: once; CDR3: CASSGQVRGQPQHF; DNA: TGTGCCAGCAGTGGACAGGTTAGGGGTCAGCCCCAGCATTTT
J: TRBJ2-5; D: NA; V: TRBV18; size: NA; CDR3: CASSPARVHQETQYF; DNA: TGTGCCAGCTCACCAGCAAGAGTCCACCAAGAGACCCAGTACTTC
J: TRBJ2-1; D: NA; V: TRBV24-1; size: few; CDR3: CATSDVAPRHEQFF; DNA: TGTGCCACCAGTGATGTGGCTCCGCGACATGAGCAGTTCTTC
J: TRBJ2-3; D: NA; V: TRBV10-3; size: few; CDR3: CAGRRGPSTDTQYF; DNA: TGTGCCGGGCGCAGGGGTCCTAGCACAGATACGCAGTATTTT
J: TRBJ2-1; D: NA; V: TRBV11-2; size: NA; CDR3: CASSLGQGGFF; DNA: TGTGCCAGCAGCTTAGGGCAGGGGGGGTTCTTC
J: TRBJ2-5; D: NA; V: TRBV20-1; size: many; CDR3: CSARQDQETQYF; DNA: TGCAGTGCTAGACAGGACCAAGAGACCCAGTACTTC
J: TRBJ2-1; D: NA; V: TRBV29-1; size: few; CDR3: CSVEDSREWSYNEQFF; DNA: TGCAGCGTTGAAGATTCCCGAGAGTGGTCCTACAATGAGCAGTTCTTC
J: TRBJ1-2; D: NA; V: TRBV29-1; size: many; CDR3: CSVEGGASRAGYGYTF; DNA: TGCAGCGTTGAAGGGGGGGCATCTCGGGCAGGCTATGGCTACACCTTC
J: TRBJ1-3; D: NA; V: TRBV6-1; size: NA; CDR3: CASSEAGFSGNTIYF; DNA: TGTGCCAGCAGTGAAGCGGGGTTCTCTGGAAACACCATATATTTT
J: TRBJ1-6; D: NA; V: TRBV6-1; size: few; CDR3: CASSGTGALHF; DNA: TGTGCCAGCAGTGGGACGGGTGCCCTCCACTTT
J: TRBJ2-4; D: NA; V: TRBV7-2; size: many; CDR3: CASSLGQKNIQYF; DNA: TGTGCCAGCAGCTTAGGGCAGAAAAACATTCAGTACTTC
J: TRBJ1-5; D: NA; V: TRBV7-2; size: NA; CDR3: CASSLGGGGPQHF; DNA: TGTGCCAGCAGCTTAGGGGGGGGTGGGCCCCAGCATTTT
J: TRBJ2-1; D: TRBD2; V: TRBV2; size: few; CDR3: CASRPGTSGSNEQFF; DNA: TGTGCCAGCAGGCCCGGGACTAGCGGGAGCAATGAGCAGTTCTTC
J: TRBJ2-3; D: TRBD2; V: TRBV18; size: NA; CDR3: CASSPMRLAGEGPDTQYF; DNA: TGTGCCAGCTCACCAATGAGACTAGCGGGAGAGGGCCCAGATACGCAGTATTTT
J: TRBJ1-1; D: NA; V: TRBV27; size: many; CDR3: CASSFGARGGTEAFF; DNA: TGTGCCAGCAGTTTTGGGGCCCGAGGTGGGACTGAAGCTTTCTTT